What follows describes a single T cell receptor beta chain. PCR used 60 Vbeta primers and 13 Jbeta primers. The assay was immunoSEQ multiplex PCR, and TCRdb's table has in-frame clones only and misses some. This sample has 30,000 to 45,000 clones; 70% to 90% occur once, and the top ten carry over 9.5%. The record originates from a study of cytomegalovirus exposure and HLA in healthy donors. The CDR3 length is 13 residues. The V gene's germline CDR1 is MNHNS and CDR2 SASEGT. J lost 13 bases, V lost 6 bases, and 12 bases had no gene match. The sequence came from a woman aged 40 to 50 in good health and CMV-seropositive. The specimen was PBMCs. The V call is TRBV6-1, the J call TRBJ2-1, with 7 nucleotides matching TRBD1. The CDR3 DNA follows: TGTGCCAGCAGCCCGGAGGACAGGCGGATCCAGTTCTTC. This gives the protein CASSPEDRRIQFF.